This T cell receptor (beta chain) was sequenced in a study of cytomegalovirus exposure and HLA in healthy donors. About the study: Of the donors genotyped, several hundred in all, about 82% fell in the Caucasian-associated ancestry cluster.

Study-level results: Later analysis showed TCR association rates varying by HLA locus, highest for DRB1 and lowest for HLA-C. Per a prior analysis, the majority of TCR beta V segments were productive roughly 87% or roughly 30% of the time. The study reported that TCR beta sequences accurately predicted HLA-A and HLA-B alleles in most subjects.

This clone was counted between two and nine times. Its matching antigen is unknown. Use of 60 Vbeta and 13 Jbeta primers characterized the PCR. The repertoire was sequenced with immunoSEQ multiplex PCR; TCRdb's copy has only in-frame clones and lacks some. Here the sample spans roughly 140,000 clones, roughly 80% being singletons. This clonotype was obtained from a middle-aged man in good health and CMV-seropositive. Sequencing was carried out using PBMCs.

CDR3 coding DNA: TGTGCCAGCAGTTTAAGTGGCGGGAGGCCCTACGAGCAGTACTTC. Its translation: CASSLSGGRPYEQYF. V is TRBV28 and J is TRBJ2-5; 8 bases line up with TRBD2. The closer fit of TRBJ2-7 to the DNA end suggests the J call may be wrong. The CDR3 loop spans 15 amino acids. From germline, CDR1 is MDHEN and CDR2 SYDVKM.